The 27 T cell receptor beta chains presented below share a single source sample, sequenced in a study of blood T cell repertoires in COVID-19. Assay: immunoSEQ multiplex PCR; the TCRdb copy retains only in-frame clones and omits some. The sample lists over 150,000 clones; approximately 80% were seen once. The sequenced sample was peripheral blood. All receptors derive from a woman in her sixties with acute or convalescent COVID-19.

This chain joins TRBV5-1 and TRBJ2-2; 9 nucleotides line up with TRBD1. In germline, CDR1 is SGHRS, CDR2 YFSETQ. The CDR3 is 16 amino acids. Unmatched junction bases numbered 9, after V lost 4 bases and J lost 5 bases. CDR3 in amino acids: CASSDPGTGNTGELFF. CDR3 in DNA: TGCGCCAGCAGCGACCCCGGGACAGGGAATACCGGGGAGCTGTTTTTT.

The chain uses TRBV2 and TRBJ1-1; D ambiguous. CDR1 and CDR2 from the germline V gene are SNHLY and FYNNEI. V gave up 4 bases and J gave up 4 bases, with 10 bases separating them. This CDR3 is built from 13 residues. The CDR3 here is CASSGRSFTEAFF. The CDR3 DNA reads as TGTGCCAGCAGTGGCAGGTCTTTCACTGAAGCTTTCTTT.

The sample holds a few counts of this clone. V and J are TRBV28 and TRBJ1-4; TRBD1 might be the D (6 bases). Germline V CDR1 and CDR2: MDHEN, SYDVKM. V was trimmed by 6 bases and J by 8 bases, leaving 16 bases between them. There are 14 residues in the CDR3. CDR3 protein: CASRPQGLGEKLFF. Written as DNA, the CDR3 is TGTGCCAGCAGGCCACAGGGATTGGGCGAAAAACTGTTTTTT.

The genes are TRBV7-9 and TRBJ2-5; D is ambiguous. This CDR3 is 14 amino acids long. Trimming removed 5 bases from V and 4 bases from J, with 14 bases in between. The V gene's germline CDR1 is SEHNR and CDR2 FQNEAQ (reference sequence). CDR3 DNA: TGTGCCAGCAGCCCCGCCGGGTTCCGAGAGACCCAGTACTTC. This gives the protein CASSPAGFRETQYF.

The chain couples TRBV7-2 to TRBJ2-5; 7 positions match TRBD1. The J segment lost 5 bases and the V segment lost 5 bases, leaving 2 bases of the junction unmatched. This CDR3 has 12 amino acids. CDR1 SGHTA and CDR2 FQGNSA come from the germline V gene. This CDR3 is CASSAQGETQYF. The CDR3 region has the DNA TGTGCCAGCAGCGCACAGGGGGAGACCCAGTACTTC.

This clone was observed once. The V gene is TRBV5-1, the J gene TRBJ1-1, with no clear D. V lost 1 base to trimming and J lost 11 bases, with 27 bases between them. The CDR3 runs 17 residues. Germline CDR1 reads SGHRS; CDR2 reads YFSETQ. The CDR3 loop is CASSLLPKLMGPGIAFF. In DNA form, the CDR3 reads TGCGCCAGCAGCTTGTTACCGAAACTGATGGGTCCGGGTATTGCTTTCTTT.

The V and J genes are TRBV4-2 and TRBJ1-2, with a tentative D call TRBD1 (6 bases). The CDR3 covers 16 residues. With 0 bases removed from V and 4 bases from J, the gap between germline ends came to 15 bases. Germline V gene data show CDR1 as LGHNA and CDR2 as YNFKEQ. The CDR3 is CASSQDLLGARYGYTF. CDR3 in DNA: TGTGCCAGCAGCCAAGATCTCCTGGGGGCGCGCTATGGCTACACCTTC.

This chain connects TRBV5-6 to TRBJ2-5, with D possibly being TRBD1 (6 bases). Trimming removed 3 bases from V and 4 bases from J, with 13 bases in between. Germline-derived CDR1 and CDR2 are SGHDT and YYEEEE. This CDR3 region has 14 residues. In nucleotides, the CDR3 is TGTGCCAGCAGCTGGACAGTTCTAGGAGAGACCCAGTACTTC. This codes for CASSWTVLGETQYF.

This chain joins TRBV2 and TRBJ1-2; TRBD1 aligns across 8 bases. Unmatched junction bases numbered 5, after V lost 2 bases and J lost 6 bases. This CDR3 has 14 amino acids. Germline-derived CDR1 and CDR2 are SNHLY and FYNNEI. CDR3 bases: TGTGCCAGCAGTGAATCCGCCAGGGGGCATGGCTACACCTTC. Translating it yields CASSESARGHGYTF.

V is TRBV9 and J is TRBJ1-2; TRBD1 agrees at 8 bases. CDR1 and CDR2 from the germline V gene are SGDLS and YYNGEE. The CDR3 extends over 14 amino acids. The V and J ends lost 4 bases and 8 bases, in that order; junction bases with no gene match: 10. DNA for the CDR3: TGTGCCAGCAGCCCGGTGGGAACAGGGGGGGGCTACACCTTC. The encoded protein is CASSPVGTGGGYTF.

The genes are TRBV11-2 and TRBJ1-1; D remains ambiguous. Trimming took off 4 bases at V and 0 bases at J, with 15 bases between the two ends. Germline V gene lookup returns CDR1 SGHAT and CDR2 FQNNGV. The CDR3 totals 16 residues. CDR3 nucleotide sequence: TGTGCCAGCAGCTCCGTCATGAGAGGAATGAACACTGAAGCTTTCTTT. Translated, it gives CASSSVMRGMNTEAFF.

CDR3 sequence (DNA): TGTGCCAGCAGCTTATACGGTCAGGCCTACGAGCAGTACGTC. Protein: CASSLYGQAYEQYV. The chain joins TRBV11-2 to TRBJ2-7; D call uncertain. In germline, CDR1 is SGHAT, CDR2 FQNNGV. This CDR3 contains 14 residues. V was pared by 2 bases and J by 2 bases, with 10 bases between.

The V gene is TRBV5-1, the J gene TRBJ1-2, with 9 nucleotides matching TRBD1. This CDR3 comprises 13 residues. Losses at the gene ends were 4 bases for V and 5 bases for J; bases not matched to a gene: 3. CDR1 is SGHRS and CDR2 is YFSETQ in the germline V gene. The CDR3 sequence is CASSLDRGYGYTF. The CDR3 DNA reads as TGCGCCAGCAGCCTGGACAGGGGATATGGCTACACCTTC.

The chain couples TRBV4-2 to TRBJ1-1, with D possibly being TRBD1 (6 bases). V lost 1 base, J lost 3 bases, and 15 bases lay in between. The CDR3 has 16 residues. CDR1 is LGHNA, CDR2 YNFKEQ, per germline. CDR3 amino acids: CASSQGDGPGDTEAFF. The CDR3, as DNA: TGTGCCAGCAGCCAAGGAGACGGGCCAGGGGACACTGAAGCTTTCTTT.

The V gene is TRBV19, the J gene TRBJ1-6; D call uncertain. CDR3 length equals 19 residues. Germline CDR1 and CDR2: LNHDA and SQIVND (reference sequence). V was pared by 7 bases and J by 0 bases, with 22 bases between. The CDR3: CASNTRRETTSSYNSPLHF. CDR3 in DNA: TGTGCCAGTAATACGCGCCGGGAAACAACGAGCTCCTATAATTCACCCCTCCACTTT.

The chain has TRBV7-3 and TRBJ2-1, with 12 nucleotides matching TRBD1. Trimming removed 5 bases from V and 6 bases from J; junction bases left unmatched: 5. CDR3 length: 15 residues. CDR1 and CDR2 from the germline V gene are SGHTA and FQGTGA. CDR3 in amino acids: CASSTGTGGLNEQFF. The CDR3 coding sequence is TGTGCCAGCAGCACAGGGACAGGGGGCCTCAATGAGCAGTTCTTC.

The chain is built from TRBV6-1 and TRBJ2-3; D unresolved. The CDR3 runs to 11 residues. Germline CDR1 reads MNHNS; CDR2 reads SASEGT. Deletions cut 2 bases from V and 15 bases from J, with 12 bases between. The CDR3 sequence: CASSERYAEYF. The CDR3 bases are TGTGCCAGCAGTGAACGATACGCGGAATATTTT.

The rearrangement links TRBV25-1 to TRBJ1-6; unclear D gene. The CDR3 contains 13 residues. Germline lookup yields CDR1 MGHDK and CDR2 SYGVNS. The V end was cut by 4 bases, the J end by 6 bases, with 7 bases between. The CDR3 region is CASSAYSNSPLHF. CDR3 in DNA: TGTGCCAGCAGTGCTTATAGTAATTCACCCCTCCACTTT.

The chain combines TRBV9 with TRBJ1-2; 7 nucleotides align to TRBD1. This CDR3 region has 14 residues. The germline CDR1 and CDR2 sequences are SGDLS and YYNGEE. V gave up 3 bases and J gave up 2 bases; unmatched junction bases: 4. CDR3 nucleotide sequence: TGTGCCAGCAGCGAGACGACAGGGAACTATGGCTACACCTTC. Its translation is CASSETTGNYGYTF.

The CDR3 bases are TGCGCCAGCAGCTTCGGAGGTTCCCTTTACACTGAAGCTTTCTTT. Its translation: CASSFGGSLYTEAFF. The chain joins TRBV5-1 to TRBJ1-1; D is unresolved. The CDR3 totals 15 residues. V lost 2 bases, J lost 3 bases, and 14 bases lay in between. The germline V gene encodes CDR1 SGHRS and CDR2 YFSETQ.

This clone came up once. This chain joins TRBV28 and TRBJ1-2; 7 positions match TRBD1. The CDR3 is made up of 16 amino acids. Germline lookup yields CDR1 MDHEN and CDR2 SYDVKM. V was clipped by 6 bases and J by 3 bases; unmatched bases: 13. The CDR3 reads CASSIPWGQGDYGYTF. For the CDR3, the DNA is TGTGCCAGCAGCATCCCTTGGGGTCAGGGGGACTATGGCTACACCTTC.

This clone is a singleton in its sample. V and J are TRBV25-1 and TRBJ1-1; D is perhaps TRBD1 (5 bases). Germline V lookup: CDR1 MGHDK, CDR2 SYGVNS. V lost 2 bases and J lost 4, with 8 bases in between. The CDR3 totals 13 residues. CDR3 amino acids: CASSEGQGTEAFF. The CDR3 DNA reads TGTGCCAGCAGTGAAGGTCAGGGCACTGAAGCTTTCTTT.

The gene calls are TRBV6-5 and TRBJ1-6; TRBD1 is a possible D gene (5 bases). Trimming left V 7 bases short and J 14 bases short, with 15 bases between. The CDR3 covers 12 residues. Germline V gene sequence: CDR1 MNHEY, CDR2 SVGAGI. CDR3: CASKHIGGALHF. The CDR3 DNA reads TGTGCCAGCAAACACATCGGGGGGGCCCTCCACTTT.

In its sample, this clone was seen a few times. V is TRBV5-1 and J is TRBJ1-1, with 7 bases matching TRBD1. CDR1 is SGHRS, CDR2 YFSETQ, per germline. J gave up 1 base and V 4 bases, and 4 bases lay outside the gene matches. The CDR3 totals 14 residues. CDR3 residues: CASSPWTGNTEAFF. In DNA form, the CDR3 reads TGCGCCAGCAGCCCCTGGACAGGGAACACTGAAGCTTTCTTT.

CDR3 coding DNA: TGTGCCAGCAGCGCCGGGACAGGTGGAAACACCATATATTTT. Translation gives CASSAGTGGNTIYF. J is TRBJ1-3 and V is TRBV5-5, with 8 bases identical to TRBD1. V lost 4 bases, J lost 3 bases, and 3 bases stayed unmatched. The CDR3 has 14 amino acids. Germline CDR1 is SGHKS and CDR2 is YYEKEE (reference sequence).

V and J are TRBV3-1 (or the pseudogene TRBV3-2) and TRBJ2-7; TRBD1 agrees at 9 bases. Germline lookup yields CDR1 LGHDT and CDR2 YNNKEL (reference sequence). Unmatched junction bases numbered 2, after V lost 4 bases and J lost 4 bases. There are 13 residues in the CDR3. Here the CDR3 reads CASSPGQGYEQYV. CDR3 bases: TGTGCCAGCAGCCCCGGACAGGGGTACGAGCAGTACGTC.

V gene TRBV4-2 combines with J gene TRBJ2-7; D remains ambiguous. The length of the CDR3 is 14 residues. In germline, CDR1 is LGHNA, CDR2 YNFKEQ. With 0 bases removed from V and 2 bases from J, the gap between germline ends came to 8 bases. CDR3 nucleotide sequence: TGTGCCAGCAGCCAAGATTCGAGCCCCTACGAGCAGTACGTC. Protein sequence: CASSQDSSPYEQYV.